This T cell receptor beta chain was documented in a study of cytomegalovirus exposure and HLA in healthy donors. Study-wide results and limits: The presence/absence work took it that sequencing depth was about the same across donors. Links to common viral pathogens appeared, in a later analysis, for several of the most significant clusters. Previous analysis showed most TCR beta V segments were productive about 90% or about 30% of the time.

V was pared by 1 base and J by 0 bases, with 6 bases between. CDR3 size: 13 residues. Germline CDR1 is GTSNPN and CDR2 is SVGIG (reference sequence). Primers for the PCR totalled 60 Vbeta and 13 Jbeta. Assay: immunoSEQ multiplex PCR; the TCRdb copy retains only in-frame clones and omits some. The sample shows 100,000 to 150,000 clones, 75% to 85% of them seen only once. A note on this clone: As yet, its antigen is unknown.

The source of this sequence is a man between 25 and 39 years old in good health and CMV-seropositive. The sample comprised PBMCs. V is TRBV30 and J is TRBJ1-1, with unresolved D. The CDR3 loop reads CAWSAEMNTEAFF. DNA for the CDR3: TGTGCCTGGAGTGCGGAGATGAACACTGAAGCTTTCTTT.